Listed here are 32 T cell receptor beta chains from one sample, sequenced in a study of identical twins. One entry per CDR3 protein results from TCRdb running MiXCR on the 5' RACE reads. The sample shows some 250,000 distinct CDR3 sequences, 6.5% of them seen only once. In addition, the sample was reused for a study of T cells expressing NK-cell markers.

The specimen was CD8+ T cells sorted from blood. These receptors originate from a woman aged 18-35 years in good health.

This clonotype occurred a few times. The CDR3 nucleotides read TGTGCCAGCAGCGTGGGAGGGTCGAGGAACGAGCAGTACTTC. It codes for CASSVGGSRNEQYF. The chain has TRBV9 and TRBJ2-7, with TRBD2 matching 7 bases. Per germline, CDR1 SGDLS and CDR2 YYNGEE. The V segment lost 2 bases and the J segment 5 bases; nucleotides outside the gene matches: 7. This CDR3 has 14 amino acids.

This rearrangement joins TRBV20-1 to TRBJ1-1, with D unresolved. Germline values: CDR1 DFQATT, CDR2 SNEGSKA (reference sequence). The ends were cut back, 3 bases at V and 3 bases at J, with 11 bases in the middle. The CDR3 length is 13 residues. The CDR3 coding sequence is TGCAGTGCTAGGAACACCAAAGACACTGAAGCTTTCTTT. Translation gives CSARNTKDTEAFF.

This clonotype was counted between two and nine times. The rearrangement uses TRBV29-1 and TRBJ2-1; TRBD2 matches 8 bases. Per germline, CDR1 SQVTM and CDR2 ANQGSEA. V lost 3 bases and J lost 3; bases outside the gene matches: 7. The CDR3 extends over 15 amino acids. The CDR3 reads CSVDGASGLYNEQFF. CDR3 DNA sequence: TGCAGCGTTGATGGGGCTAGCGGGCTCTACAATGAGCAGTTCTTC.

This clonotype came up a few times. DNA of the CDR3: TGCAGTGCCGAAGCTAGCGGGAGGGGCGACGAGCAGTACTTC. Translation gives CSAEASGRGDEQYF. J is TRBJ2-7 and V is TRBV20-1; TRBD2 agrees at 12 bases. The germline V gene encodes CDR1 DFQATT and CDR2 SNEGSKA (reference sequence). V lost 6 bases and J lost 5; bases outside the gene matches: 8. The CDR3 is 14 amino acids.

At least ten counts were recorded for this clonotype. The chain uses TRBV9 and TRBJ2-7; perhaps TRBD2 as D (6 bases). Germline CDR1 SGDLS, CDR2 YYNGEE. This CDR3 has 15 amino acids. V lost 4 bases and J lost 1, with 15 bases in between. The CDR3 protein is CASSPTVGGSYEQYF. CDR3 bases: TGTGCCAGCAGCCCCACTGTCGGAGGGTCCTACGAGCAGTACTTC. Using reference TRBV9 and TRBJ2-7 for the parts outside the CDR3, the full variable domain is DSGVTQTPKHLITATGQRVTLRCSPRSGDLSVYWYQQSLDQGLQFLIQYYNGEERAKGNILERFSAQQFPDLHSELNLSSLELGDSALYFCASSPTVGGSYEQYFGPGTRLTVT.

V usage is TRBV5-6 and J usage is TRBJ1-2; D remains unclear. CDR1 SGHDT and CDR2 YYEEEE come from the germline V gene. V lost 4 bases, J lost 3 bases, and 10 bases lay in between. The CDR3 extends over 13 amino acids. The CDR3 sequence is CASSAGRDYGYTF. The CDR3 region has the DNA TGTGCCAGCAGCGCGGGCCGGGACTATGGCTACACCTTC.

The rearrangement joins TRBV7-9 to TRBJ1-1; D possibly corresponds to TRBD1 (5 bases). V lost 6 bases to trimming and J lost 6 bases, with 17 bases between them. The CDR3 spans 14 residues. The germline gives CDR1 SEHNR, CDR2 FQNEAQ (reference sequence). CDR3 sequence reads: CASREMGTDAEAFF. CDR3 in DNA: TGTGCCAGCAGGGAGATGGGGACCGATGCTGAAGCTTTCTTT.

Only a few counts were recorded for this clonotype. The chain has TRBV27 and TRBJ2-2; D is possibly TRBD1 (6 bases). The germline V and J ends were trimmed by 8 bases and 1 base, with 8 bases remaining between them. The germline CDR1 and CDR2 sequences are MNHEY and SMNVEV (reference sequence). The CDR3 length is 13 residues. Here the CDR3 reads CASGTMNTGELFF. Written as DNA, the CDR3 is TGTGCCAGCGGGACAATGAACACCGGGGAGCTGTTTTTT.

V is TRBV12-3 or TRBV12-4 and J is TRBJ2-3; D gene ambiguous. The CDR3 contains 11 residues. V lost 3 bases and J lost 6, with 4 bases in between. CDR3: CASSFNDTQYF. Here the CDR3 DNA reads TGTGCCAGCAGTTTCAACGATACGCAGTATTTT.

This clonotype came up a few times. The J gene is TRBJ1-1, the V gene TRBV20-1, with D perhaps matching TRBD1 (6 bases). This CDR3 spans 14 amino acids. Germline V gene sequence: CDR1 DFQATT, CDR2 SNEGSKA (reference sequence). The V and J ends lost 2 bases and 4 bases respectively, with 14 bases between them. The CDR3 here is CSARRAGAGTEAFF. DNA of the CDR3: TGCAGTGCTAGACGTGCAGGGGCAGGCACTGAAGCTTTCTTT.

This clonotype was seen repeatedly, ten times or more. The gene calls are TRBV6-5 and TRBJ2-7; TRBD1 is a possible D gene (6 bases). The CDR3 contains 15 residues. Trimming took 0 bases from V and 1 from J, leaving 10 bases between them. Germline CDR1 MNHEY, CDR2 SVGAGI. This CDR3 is CASSYSTGGSYEQYF. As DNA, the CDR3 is TGTGCCAGCAGTTACTCGACAGGCGGATCCTACGAGCAGTACTTC.

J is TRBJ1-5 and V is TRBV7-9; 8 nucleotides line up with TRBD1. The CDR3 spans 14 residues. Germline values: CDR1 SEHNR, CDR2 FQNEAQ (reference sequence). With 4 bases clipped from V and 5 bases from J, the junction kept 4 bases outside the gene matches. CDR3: CASSSDRAHQPQHF. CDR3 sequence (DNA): TGTGCCAGCAGCTCGGACAGGGCCCATCAGCCCCAGCATTTT.

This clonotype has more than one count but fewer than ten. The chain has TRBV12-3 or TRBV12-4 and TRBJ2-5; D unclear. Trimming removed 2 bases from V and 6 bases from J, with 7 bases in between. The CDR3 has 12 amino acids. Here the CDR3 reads CASSLPGKTQYF. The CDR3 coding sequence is TGTGCCAGCAGTTTACCGGGCAAGACCCAGTACTTC.

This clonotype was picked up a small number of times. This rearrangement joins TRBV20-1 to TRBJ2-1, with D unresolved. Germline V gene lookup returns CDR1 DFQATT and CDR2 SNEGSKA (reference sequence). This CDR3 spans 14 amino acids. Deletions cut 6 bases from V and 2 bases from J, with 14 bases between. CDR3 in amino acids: CSAKYGTAYNEQFF. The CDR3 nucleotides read TGCAGTGCCAAGTATGGCACCGCCTACAATGAGCAGTTCTTC.

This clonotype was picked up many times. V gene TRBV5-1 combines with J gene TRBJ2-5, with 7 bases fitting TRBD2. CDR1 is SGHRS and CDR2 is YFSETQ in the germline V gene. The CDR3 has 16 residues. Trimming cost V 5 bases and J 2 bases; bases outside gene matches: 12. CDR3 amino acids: CASSPRAGREQETQYF. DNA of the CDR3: TGCGCCAGCAGTCCCCGCGCAGGGAGGGAACAAGAGACCCAGTACTTC.

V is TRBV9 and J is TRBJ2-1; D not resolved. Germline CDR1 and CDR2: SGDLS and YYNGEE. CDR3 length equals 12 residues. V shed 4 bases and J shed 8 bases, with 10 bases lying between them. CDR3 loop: CASSLRIHEQFF. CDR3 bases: TGTGCCAGCAGCCTTAGAATCCATGAGCAGTTCTTC.

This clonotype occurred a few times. The CDR3 is CASSERGTDYSSYNEQFF. CDR3 DNA: TGTGCCAGCAGCGAGAGAGGGACGGACTACAGCTCCTACAATGAGCAGTTCTTC. The chain carries TRBV9 and TRBJ2-1; D perhaps matches TRBD2 (6 bases). This CDR3 spans 18 amino acids. V lost 3 bases to trimming and J lost 0 bases, with 19 bases between them. Germline V gives CDR1 SGDLS, CDR2 YYNGEE.

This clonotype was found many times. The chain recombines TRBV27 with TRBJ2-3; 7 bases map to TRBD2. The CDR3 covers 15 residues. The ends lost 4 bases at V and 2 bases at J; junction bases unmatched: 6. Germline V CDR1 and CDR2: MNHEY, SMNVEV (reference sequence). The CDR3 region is CASSSTGTNTDTQYF. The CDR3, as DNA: TGTGCCAGCAGTTCAACCGGGACTAACACAGATACGCAGTATTTT.

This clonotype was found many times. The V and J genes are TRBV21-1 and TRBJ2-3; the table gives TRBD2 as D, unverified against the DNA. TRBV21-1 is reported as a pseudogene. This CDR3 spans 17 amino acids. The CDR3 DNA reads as TGTGCCAGCAAGGGACTAGCGGGAGGGCCCGAACCAGATACGCAGTATTTT. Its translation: CASKGLAGGPEPDTQYF.

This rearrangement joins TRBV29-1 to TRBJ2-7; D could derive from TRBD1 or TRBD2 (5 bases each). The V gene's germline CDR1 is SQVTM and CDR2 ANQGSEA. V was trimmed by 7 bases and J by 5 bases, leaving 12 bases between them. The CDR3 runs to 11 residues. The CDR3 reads CSGTWGNEQYF. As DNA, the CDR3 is TGCAGCGGGACTTGGGGGAACGAGCAGTACTTC.

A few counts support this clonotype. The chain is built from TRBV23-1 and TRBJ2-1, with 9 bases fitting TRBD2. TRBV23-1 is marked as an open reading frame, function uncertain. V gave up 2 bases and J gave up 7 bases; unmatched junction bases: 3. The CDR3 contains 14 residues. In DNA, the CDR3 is TGCGCCAGCAGTCAAGGCGGGGGGGTTAATGAGCAGTTCTTC. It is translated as CASSQGGGVNEQFF.

CDR3 DNA sequence: TGTGCCATCAGTGAGTCTGACAGGGAGGCTGAAGCTTTCTTT. Its translation: CAISESDREAEAFF. The genes are TRBV10-3 and TRBJ1-1; 7 bases agree with TRBD1. V lost 0 bases, J lost 6 bases, and 4 bases stayed unmatched. Germline CDR1 is ENHRY and CDR2 is SYGVKD. The CDR3 length is 14 residues.

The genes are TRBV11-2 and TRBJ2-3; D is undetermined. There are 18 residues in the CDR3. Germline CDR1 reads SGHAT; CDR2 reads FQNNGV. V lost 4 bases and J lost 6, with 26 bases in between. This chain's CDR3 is CASSSDSFALPPRDTQYF. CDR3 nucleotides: TGTGCCAGCAGCTCGGATAGTTTTGCACTCCCCCCGCGGGATACGCAGTATTTT.

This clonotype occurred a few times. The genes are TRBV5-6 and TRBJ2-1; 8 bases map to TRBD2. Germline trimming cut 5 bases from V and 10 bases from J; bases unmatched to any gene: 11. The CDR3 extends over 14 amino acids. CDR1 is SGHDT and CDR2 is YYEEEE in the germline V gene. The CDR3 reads CASSWGTSIWEQFF. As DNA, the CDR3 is TGTGCCAGCAGTTGGGGGACTAGTATCTGGGAGCAGTTCTTC.

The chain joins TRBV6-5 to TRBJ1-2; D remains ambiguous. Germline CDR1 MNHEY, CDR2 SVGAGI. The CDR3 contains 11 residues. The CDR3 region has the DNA TGTGCTATTAAAGGAGTCTTTGGCTACACCTTC. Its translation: CAIKGVFGYTF.

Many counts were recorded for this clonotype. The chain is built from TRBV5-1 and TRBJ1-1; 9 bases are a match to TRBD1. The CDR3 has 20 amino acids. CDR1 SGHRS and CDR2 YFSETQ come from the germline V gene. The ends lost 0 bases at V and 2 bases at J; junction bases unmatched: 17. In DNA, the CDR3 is TGCGCCAGCAGCTTGGCCTCGGAGTGGGGACAGGGAGACCTTAACACTGAAGCTTTCTTT. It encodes CASSLASEWGQGDLNTEAFF.

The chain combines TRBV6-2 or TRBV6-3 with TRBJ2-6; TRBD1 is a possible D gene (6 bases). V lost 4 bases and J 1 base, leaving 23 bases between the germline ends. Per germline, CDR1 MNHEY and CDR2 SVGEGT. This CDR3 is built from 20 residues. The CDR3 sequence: CASSFPRSGTTISGANVLTF. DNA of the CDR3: TGTGCCAGCAGTTTTCCCCGTTCTGGGACAACCATTTCTGGGGCCAACGTCCTGACTTTC.

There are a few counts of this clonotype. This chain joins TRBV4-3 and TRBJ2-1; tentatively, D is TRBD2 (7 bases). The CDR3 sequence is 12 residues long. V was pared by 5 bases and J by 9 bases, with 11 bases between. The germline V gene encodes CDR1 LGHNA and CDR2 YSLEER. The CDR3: CASSAGGLEQFF. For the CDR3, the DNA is TGCGCCAGCAGCGCCGGGGGGCTTGAGCAGTTCTTC.

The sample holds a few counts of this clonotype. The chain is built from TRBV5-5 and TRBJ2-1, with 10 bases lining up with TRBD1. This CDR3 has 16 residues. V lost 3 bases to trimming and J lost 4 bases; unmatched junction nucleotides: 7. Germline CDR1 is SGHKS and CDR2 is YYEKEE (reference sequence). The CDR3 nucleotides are TGTGCCAGCAGCTCGAGGGACAGGGGTATATACAATGAGCAGTTCTTC. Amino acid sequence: CASSSRDRGIYNEQFF.

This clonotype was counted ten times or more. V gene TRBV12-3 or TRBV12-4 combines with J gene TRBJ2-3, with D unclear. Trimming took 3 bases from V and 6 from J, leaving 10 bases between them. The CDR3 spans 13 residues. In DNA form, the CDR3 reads TGTGCCAGCAGTTTTACGACTCTTGATACGCAGTATTTT. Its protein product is CASSFTTLDTQYF.

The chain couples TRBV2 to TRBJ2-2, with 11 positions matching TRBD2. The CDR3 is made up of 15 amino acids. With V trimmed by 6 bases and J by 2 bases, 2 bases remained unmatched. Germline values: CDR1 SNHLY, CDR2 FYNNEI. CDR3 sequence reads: CASRGTSGNTGELFF. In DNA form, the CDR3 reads TGTGCCAGCAGAGGGACTAGCGGTAACACCGGGGAGCTGTTTTTT.

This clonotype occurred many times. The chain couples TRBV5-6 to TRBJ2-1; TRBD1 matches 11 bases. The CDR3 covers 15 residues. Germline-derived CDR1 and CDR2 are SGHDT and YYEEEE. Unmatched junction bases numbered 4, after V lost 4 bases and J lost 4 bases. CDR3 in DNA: TGTGCCAGCAGCCTGGGACAGGGGGGATACAATGAGCAGTTCTTC. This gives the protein CASSLGQGGYNEQFF. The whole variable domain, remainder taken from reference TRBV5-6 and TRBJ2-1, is DAGVTQSPTHLIKTRGQQVTLRCSPKSGHDTVSWYQQALGQGPQFIFQYYEEEERQRGNFPDRFSGHQFPNYSSELNVNALLLGDSALYLCASSLGQGGYNEQFFGPGTRLTVL.